Shown below are 13 T cell receptor beta chains from a single sample sequenced in a study of cytomegalovirus exposure and HLA in healthy donors. The PCR employed 60 Vbeta primers together with 13 Jbeta primers. Profiled with immunoSEQ multiplex PCR; TCRdb holds only in-frame clones, not every one. The data show 200,000 to 250,000 clones, approximately 82% seen once. Sequencing was carried out using PBMCs. The receptors here all came from a woman aged 40 to 50 in good health and CMV-seronegative.

The chain links TRBV6-1 to TRBJ1-1, with 8 bases aligning to TRBD1. Trimming at V came to 2 bases and at J to 6 bases, leaving 11 bases not matched to a gene. Germline V gene lookup returns CDR1 MNHNS and CDR2 SASEGT. This CDR3 is 16 amino acids long. The CDR3 sequence is CASSERARQGASEAFF. As DNA, the CDR3 is TGTGCCAGCAGTGAAAGGGCGCGTCAGGGGGCTTCTGAAGCTTTCTTT.

The chain is built from TRBV29-1 and TRBJ1-2; D not certain. The CDR3 covers 14 residues. V was clipped by 1 base and J by 0 bases, with 9 bases between them. CDR1 is SQVTM, CDR2 ANQGSEA, per germline. The CDR3 DNA reads as TGCAGCGTTGAAGTTGGCAGTGCTAACTATGGCTACACCTTC. It yields the protein CSVEVGSANYGYTF.

V and J are TRBV5-1 and TRBJ2-3, with 11 bases fitting TRBD2. After removal of 5 bases from V and 0 bases from J, the junction contained 8 bases not matched to a gene. CDR1 is SGHRS and CDR2 is YFSETQ in the germline V gene. The CDR3 has 17 amino acids. The CDR3 DNA reads TGCGCCAGCAGTAGGGCTAGCGGGGGGCAAAGCACAGATACGCAGTATTTT. This translates into CASSRASGGQSTDTQYF.

This chain links TRBV9 with TRBJ2-7; D not certain. CDR3 size: 13 residues. Between the trimmed V and J ends, which lost 0 bases and 3 bases, there was a span of 7 bases. Germline V gene lookup returns CDR1 SGDLS and CDR2 YYNGEE. CDR3 bases: TGTGCCAGCAGCGTAGGAGGTAACTACGAGCAGTACTTC. This sequence encodes CASSVGGNYEQYF.

This clone has just one count. The chain couples TRBV5-7 to TRBJ2-5; 7 bases fit TRBD1. TRBV5-7 qualifies as an ORF whose function is uncertain. CDR3 length: 16 residues. J gave up 3 bases and V 0 bases, and 8 bases lay outside the gene matches. The DNA for the CDR3 is TGTGCCAGCAGCTTGGAACGAGCCAGGGGGAAAGAGACCCAGTACTTC. It translates to CASSLERARGKETQYF.

This rearrangement joins TRBV7-6 to TRBJ1-6; unclear D gene. Trimming left V 3 bases short and J 6 bases short, with 9 bases between. There are 14 residues in the CDR3. Germline V gene sequence: CDR1 SGHVS, CDR2 FNYEAQ. CDR3 in DNA: TGTGCCAGCAGCTTCCGGGAGTTTAATTCACCCCTCCACTTT. Amino acids: CASSFREFNSPLHF.

The V call is TRBV2, the J call TRBJ2-3; no definite D call. V was shortened by 3 bases and J by 2 bases, with 9 bases between the two germline ends. The CDR3 covers 14 residues. Germline-derived CDR1 and CDR2 are SNHLY and FYNNEI. CDR3 loop: CASSEGLSTDTQYF. The DNA of the CDR3 is TGTGCCAGCAGTGAGGGCCTATCCACAGATACGCAGTATTTT.

The chain couples TRBV5-6 to TRBJ1-1, with D hard to call. The length of the CDR3 is 15 residues. V was cut by 4 bases and J by 3 bases, with 16 bases left in between. CDR1 SGHDT and CDR2 YYEEEE come from the germline V gene. The CDR3 DNA reads as TGTGCCAGCAGCCCCGGGTACGGGCGGGACACTGAAGCTTTCTTT. It codes for CASSPGYGRDTEAFF.

This rearrangement joins TRBV19 to TRBJ2-1; D is unresolved. This CDR3 comprises 13 residues. Germline loops: CDR1 LNHDA, CDR2 SQIVND (reference sequence). Trimming stripped 9 bases from V and 9 bases from J, with 18 bases between. The CDR3 nucleotides are TGTGCCAGCACCCCGGAACCCGGCGGTGAGCAGTTCTTC. This encodes CASTPEPGGEQFF.

This clone is a singleton in its sample. The chain combines TRBV5-4 with TRBJ1-1, with a possible D match to TRBD1 (5 bases). The V gene's germline CDR1 is SGHNT and CDR2 YYREEE (reference sequence). This CDR3 spans 16 amino acids. With 1 base removed from V and 3 bases from J, the gap between germline ends came to 16 bases. CDR3 region: CASSLQGGVWDTEAFF. The CDR3 bases are TGTGCCAGCAGCTTGCAGGGCGGGGTGTGGGACACTGAAGCTTTCTTT. The complete variable domain, with remaining parts taken from reference TRBV5-4 and TRBJ1-1, reads ETGVTQSPTHLIKTRGQQVTLRCSSQSGHNTVSWYQQALGQGPQFIFQYYREEENGRGNFPPRFSGLQFPNYSSELNVNALELDDSALYLCASSLQGGVWDTEAFFGQGTRLTVV.

The chain recombines TRBV29-1 with TRBJ1-2, with 7 bases matching TRBD1. V shed 0 bases and J 10 bases; nucleotides not matched to a gene: 11. The CDR3 contains 14 residues. Germline V gene lookup returns CDR1 SQVTM and CDR2 ANQGSEA. CDR3 DNA sequence: TGCAGCGTTGAAGAGCAGACAGGGCGCGATGCCTACACCTTC. Its translation: CSVEEQTGRDAYTF.

This clone showed up just once. The V gene is TRBV7-2, the J gene TRBJ2-2; TRBD2 aligns across 7 bases. The CDR3 extends over 16 amino acids. Germline assignment: CDR1 SGHTA and CDR2 FQGNSA. The trim removed 6 bases at V and 1 base at J, leaving 8 bases unmatched. The CDR3 bases are TGTGCCAGCAGAGGCAGCCTAGCGGTGAACACCGGGGAGCTGTTTTTT. The encoded protein is CASRGSLAVNTGELFF. The variable domain in full, with the rest retrieved from reference TRBV7-2 and TRBJ2-2, is GAGVSQSPSNKVTEKGKDVELRCDPISGHTALYWYRQSLGQGLEFLIYFQGNSAPDKSGLPSDRFSAERTGGSVSTLTIQRTQQEDSAVYLCASRGSLAVNTGELFFGEGSRLTVL.

The chain couples TRBV6-1 to TRBJ2-5; 7 bases are shared with TRBD2. The CDR3 is 15 residues long. V lost 6 bases, J lost 5 bases, and 12 bases stayed unmatched. Germline-derived CDR1 and CDR2 are MNHNS and SASEGT. CDR3 sequence (DNA): TGTGCCAGCAGGTCGGACCCCGGGGGGACGGAGACCCAGTACTTC. Translating gives CASRSDPGGTETQYF.